The T cell receptor (beta chain) described here comes from a study of CD8+CD57+ T cells in acquired aplastic anemia. Study overall: Across the sorted CD4+ and CD8+ cells, DNA amounts averaged approximately 3.1 ug. Study results and caveats: Patients had twenty-nine CD8+ CDR3 sequences in common with controls (the shared set).

As for this clonotype: Antigen specificity is unknown. A read error may account for a junction end that differs from germline.

Per germline, CDR1 LNHDA and CDR2 SQIVND (reference sequence). CDR3 length equals 12 residues. For CDR3 and TCR beta VDJ profiling, genomic DNA was the template used. In TCRdb, the reads were re-called with MiXCR into one record per CDR3 protein. The sample records 180,000 or so distinct CDR3 sequences, roughly 50% being singletons. The authors sequenced patients whose flow cytometry had shown CD8+CD57+ cell expansion. There were no patients without severe acquired aplastic anemia. Patients had not yet gotten any therapy when their blood was taken for sampling. Sequenced material: sorted CD4+, CD8+, or CD8+CD57+ T cells (not recorded which) from PBMCs. This rearrangement joins TRBV19 to TRBJ1-6; D perhaps matches TRBD1 (5 bases). This TCR was sampled from a human donor with aplastic anemia. The CDR3 DNA sequence: TGCGCCAGTAGTCTAGGGGTTTCACCCCTCCACTTT. Its protein is CASSLGVSPLHF.